The clone carrying this T cell receptor (beta chain) was picked up many times. The sample comes from a study of glioma-infiltrating T cells. Amplification of TCR alpha and beta CDR3 regions from RNA used iRepertoire nested multiplex PCR. One entry per CDR3 protein results from TCRdb running MiXCR on the multiplex PCR reads. Of 150,000 to 200,000 distinct CDR3 sequences in the sample, about 31% were seen once. V was pared by 0 bases and J by 5 bases, with 8 bases between. The germline CDR1 and CDR2 sequences are SGHTA and FQGNSA. The CDR3 runs 15 residues. The receptor's source is a human donor with low-grade glioma or glioblastoma, undergoing nonglioma brain surgery, or in good health (not recorded which). The sequenced sample was glioma tissue, nonneoplastic brain tissue, or PBMCs (not recorded which). The chain employs TRBV7-2 and TRBJ1-6; TRBD1 is a possible D gene (6 bases). The CDR3 reads CASSLASGDNSPLHF. The CDR3, as DNA: TGTGCCAGCAGCTTAGCGTCAGGGGATAATTCACCCCTCCACTTT.